Each of the 24 T cell receptor beta chains below was sequenced from the same sample in a study of CD8+CD57+ T cells in acquired aplastic anemia. All sequencing subjects had displayed CD8+CD57+ cell expansion on flow cytometry. TCR beta VDJ and CDR3 profiling used genomic DNA as template. MiXCR, run by TCRdb on the reads, gives a single entry per CDR3 protein. The sample holds 190,000 or so distinct CDR3 sequences, 48% seen once. The sequenced material came from sorted CD4+, CD8+, or CD8+CD57+ T cells (not recorded which) from PBMCs. The receptors here all came from a human donor with aplastic anemia.

This clonotype has a count of ten or more. This chain connects TRBV2 to TRBJ2-7; TRBD2 might be the D (6 bases). The CDR3 has 15 residues. V dropped 7 bases and J dropped 6 bases, with 22 bases sitting between them. CDR1 is SNHLY and CDR2 is FYNNEI in the germline V gene. The DNA of the CDR3 is TGTGCCAGCATTTTAGGCGCGGGAAGGGTTTCCGAGCAGTACTTC. This encodes CASILGAGRVSEQYF.

The chain couples TRBV11-2 to TRBJ2-5; D may be TRBD2 (6 bases). In germline, CDR1 is SGHAT, CDR2 FQNNGV. The CDR3 has 14 residues. Trimming left V 0 bases short and J 5 bases short, with 10 bases between. CDR3 in amino acids: CASSLDAGRETQYF. The CDR3 nucleotides read TGTGCCAGCAGCTTAGATGCAGGGAGGGAGACCCAGTACTTC.

This clonotype was seen many times. V usage is TRBV7-9 and J usage is TRBJ2-7, with TRBD1 matching 8 bases. The CDR3 is 13 amino acids. The trim removed 5 bases at V and 10 bases at J, leaving 10 bases unmatched. CDR1 is SEHNR and CDR2 is FQNEAQ in the germline V gene (reference sequence). The CDR3 region has the DNA TGTGCCAGCAGCCTCGTCCCGGGACAGGATCAGTACTTC. It yields the protein CASSLVPGQDQYF.

This chain joins TRBV12-3 or TRBV12-4 and TRBJ2-5; TRBD2 aligns across 8 bases. With 5 bases clipped from V and 1 base from J, the junction kept 3 bases outside the gene matches. The CDR3 runs 14 residues. The DNA of the CDR3 is TGTGCCAGCAGTAACGGGAGGGCCCAAGAGACCCAGTACTTC. This encodes CASSNGRAQETQYF.

The chain employs TRBV5-1 and TRBJ2-5; no clear D gene. The V gene's germline CDR1 is SGHRS and CDR2 YFSETQ. The germline V and J ends were trimmed by 6 bases and 5 bases, with 8 bases remaining between them. This CDR3 comprises 11 residues. In DNA, the CDR3 is TGCGCCAGCAACATGATGGAGACCCAGTACTTC. Translating gives CASNMMETQYF.

The chain has TRBV10-3 and TRBJ1-2; perhaps TRBD1 as D (6 bases). V shed 0 bases and J shed 7 bases, with 12 bases lying between them. CDR1 and CDR2 (germline): ENHRY, SYGVKD. CDR3 length: 14 residues. CDR3 sequence (DNA): TGTGCCATCAGTGAGTCAAGGGACACCACTGGCTACACCTTC. It yields the protein CAISESRDTTGYTF.

As regards this clonotype: The junction does not match germline at one end; this may be a read error. The chain combines TRBV11-1 with TRBJ2-3; D is undetermined. Germline V CDR1 and CDR2: SGHAT, FQDESV (reference sequence). This CDR3 region has 15 residues. Here the CDR3 reads CASSLSNGSTVTQYF. DNA of the CDR3: TGTGCCAGCAGCTTATCGAACGGCTCCACAGTTACGCAGTATTTT.

This clonotype was seen a single time. With a much larger clone just one base away, this may be a read error. This sequence joins TRBV6-1 and TRBJ1-2; D is perhaps TRBD1 (5 bases). CDR3 size: 13 residues. Germline V gene sequence: CDR1 MNHNS, CDR2 SASEGT. The V gene lost 4 bases and the J gene lost 8 bases, with 14 bases spanning the gap. CDR3 sequence (DNA): TGTGCCAGCAGTGTTATGTGGGCAGGGGGCTACACCTTC. It specifies CASSVMWAGGYTF.

This clonotype was detected ten times or more. For the CDR3, the DNA is TGTGCCTGGGGGCCAGGGTTCACTGAAGCTTTCTTT. It encodes CAWGPGFTEAFF. V gene TRBV30 combines with J gene TRBJ1-1; TRBD1 is a possible D gene (5 bases). Germline-derived CDR1 and CDR2 are GTSNPN and SVGIG (reference sequence). The ends were cut back, 5 bases at V and 4 bases at J, with 11 bases in the middle. There are 12 residues in the CDR3.

Ten or more counts support this clonotype. The chain has TRBV19 and TRBJ1-2; weak D call: TRBD1 (6 bases). Germline V lookup: CDR1 LNHDA, CDR2 SQIVND (reference sequence). CDR3 size: 15 residues. V lost 4 bases and J 7 bases, leaving 19 bases between the germline ends. In DNA, the CDR3 is TGTGCCAGTAGTAACCCGACAGGTTGGGATCCTGGCTACACCTTC. It encodes CASSNPTGWDPGYTF.

This clonotype was recorded many times. The chain uses TRBV7-3 and TRBJ1-2; D call uncertain. Germline loops: CDR1 SGHTA, CDR2 FQGTGA. Trimming took off 4 bases at V and 14 bases at J, with 20 bases between the two ends. CDR3 size: 13 residues. The chain's CDR3 is CASSYKAGGPGTF. The CDR3 nucleotides are TGTGCCAGCAGCTACAAAGCAGGTGGCCCGGGGACCTTC.

The chain couples TRBV10-2 to TRBJ2-1, with TRBD2 matching 7 bases. The ends lost 3 bases at V and 4 bases at J; junction bases unmatched: 6. There are 15 residues in the CDR3. Germline loops: CDR1 WSHSY, CDR2 SAAADI. In DNA form, the CDR3 reads TGCGCCAGCAGTGAAGAGACTAGCCTGTACAATGAGCAGTTCTTC. It yields the protein CASSEETSLYNEQFF.

The rearrangement links TRBV7-8 to TRBJ1-1, with 7 bases lining up with TRBD1. Germline values: CDR1 SGHVS, CDR2 FQNEAQ. The CDR3 sequence is 16 residues long. Trimming took 3 bases from V and 5 from J; bases not matched to a gene: 12. Written as DNA, the CDR3 is TGTGCCAGCAGCTTTAGACAGGGCCAAGCTAGGACTGAAGCTTTCTTT. Translating gives CASSFRQGQARTEAFF.

This clonotype was found once. The V call is TRBV2, the J call TRBJ1-5; possibly TRBD1 for D (6 bases). Germline V gene lookup returns CDR1 SNHLY and CDR2 FYNNEI. This CDR3 region has 11 residues. V was trimmed by 6 bases and J by 11 bases, leaving 11 bases between them. The CDR3 nucleotides read TGTGCCAGCAGGGTACAGGGAACCCAGCATTTT. Its protein product is CASRVQGTQHF.

This clonotype was found a few times. V gene TRBV28 combines with J gene TRBJ1-2; TRBD1 is a possible D gene (5 bases). Germline values: CDR1 MDHEN, CDR2 SYDVKM. The CDR3 loop spans 14 amino acids. The V end was cut by 2 bases, the J end by 8 bases, with 15 bases between. The CDR3, as DNA: TGTGCCAGCAGTTTAGGGGCAGCGGGGAGAGGCTACACCTTC. Protein product: CASSLGAAGRGYTF.

This clonotype has more than one count but fewer than ten. The V call is TRBV24-1, the J call TRBJ2-2; D is possibly TRBD1 or TRBD2 (5 bases each). Trimming pared 2 bases from V and 9 bases from J, leaving 12 bases between. From germline, CDR1 is KGHDR and CDR2 SFDVKD. CDR3 length: 14 residues. The CDR3 sequence is CATSDSSEGWELFF. CDR3 in DNA: TGTGCCACCAGTGATTCGAGCGAGGGGTGGGAGCTGTTTTTT.

As regards this clonotype: Relative to the germline gene, one junction end is altered; a read error may explain this. V is TRBV6-1 and J is TRBJ2-7; TRBD2 agrees at 9 bases. The CDR3 totals 15 residues. Germline CDR1 MNHNS, CDR2 SASEGT. This CDR3 reads CASRPGGGGVVEQHF. CDR3 DNA: TGTGCCAGCAGGCCGGGCGGGGGGGGAGTTGTCGAGCAGCACTTC.

Concerning this clonotype itself: It is likely a read error, because the conserved phenylalanine at the end of the CDR3 is missing. The V and J genes are TRBV14 and TRBJ2-3; tentative D call: TRBD2 (5 bases). This CDR3 has 16 amino acids. The germline V gene has CDR1 SGHDN and CDR2 FVKESK. Trimming pared 0 bases from V and 2 bases from J, leaving 12 bases between. The CDR3 spells CASSQDLLAATDTQYS. CDR3 sequence (DNA): TGTGCCAGCAGCCAAGATCTTCTAGCCGCCACAGATACGCAGTATTCT.

This clonotype was seen a handful of times. This chain joins TRBV20-1 and TRBJ2-3, with 8 bases matching TRBD2. The germline CDR1 and CDR2 sequences are DFQATT and SNEGSKA (reference sequence). The CDR3 contains 16 residues. Germline trimming cut 6 bases from V and 0 bases from J; bases unmatched to any gene: 11. CDR3 nucleotides: TGCAGTGCCCATTATAGCGGGACTCGCAGCACAGATACGCAGTATTTT. Translating it yields CSAHYSGTRSTDTQYF.

J is TRBJ2-2 and V is TRBV7-3, with 14 bases that match TRBD2. The CDR3 is made up of 16 amino acids. Per germline, CDR1 SGHTA and CDR2 FQGTGA. The ends lost 5 bases at V and 8 bases at J; junction bases unmatched: 7. This chain's CDR3 is CASSPGTSGSSGELFF. The CDR3 coding sequence is TGTGCCAGCAGCCCGGGGACTAGCGGGAGTAGTGGGGAGCTGTTTTTT.

This clonotype was picked up a small number of times. The J gene is TRBJ1-2, the V gene TRBV29-1; D possibly corresponds to TRBD1 (5 bases). CDR1 is SQVTM and CDR2 is ANQGSEA in the germline V gene. This CDR3 contains 13 residues. V gave up 5 bases and J gave up 5 bases, with 15 bases separating them. The CDR3 coding sequence is TGCAGCGTTCAAACGTACAGGAGTTATGGCTACACCTTC. Amino acid sequence: CSVQTYRSYGYTF.

Ten or more counts support this clonotype. The V gene is TRBV29-1, the J gene TRBJ2-3; 9 nucleotides align to TRBD2. The germline V gene encodes CDR1 SQVTM and CDR2 ANQGSEA. The CDR3 loop spans 15 amino acids. J was trimmed by 2 bases and V by 4 bases; bases with no gene match: 7. The CDR3 reads CSVVPSGDFTDTQYF. In DNA form, the CDR3 reads TGCAGCGTTGTTCCTAGCGGGGACTTCACAGATACGCAGTATTTT.

CDR3: CASSLGTGRMNTEAFF. In nucleotides, the CDR3 is TGTGCCAGCAGCTTGGGCACAGGCAGAATGAACACTGAAGCTTTCTTT. The rearrangement links TRBV5-5 to TRBJ1-1; maybe TRBD1 (5 bases). The CDR3 runs 16 residues. With 0 bases removed from V and 0 bases from J, the gap between germline ends came to 12 bases. Germline CDR1 reads SGHKS; CDR2 reads YYEKEE (reference sequence).

Turning to this clonotype: A much larger clonotype is one base distant, so this may be a read error. This chain links TRBV19 with TRBJ1-1, with 10 bases that match TRBD1. V lost 0 bases and J lost 2; bases outside the gene matches: 9. The CDR3 consists of 18 residues. Germline CDR1 is LNHDA and CDR2 is SQIVND (reference sequence). The CDR3 spells CASSIEEGQGPLNTEAFF. CDR3 nucleotide sequence: TGTGCCAGTAGTATAGAGGAGGGACAGGGGCCACTAAACACTGAAGCTTTCTTT.